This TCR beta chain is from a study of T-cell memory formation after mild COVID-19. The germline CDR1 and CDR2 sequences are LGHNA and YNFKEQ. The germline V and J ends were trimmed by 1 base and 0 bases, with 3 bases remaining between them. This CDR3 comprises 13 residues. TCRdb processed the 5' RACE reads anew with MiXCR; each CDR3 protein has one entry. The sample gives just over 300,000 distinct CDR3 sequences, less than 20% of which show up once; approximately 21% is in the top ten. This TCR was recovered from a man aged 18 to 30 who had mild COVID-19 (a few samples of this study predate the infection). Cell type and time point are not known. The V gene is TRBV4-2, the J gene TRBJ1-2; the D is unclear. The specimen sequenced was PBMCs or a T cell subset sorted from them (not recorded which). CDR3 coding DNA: TGTGCCAGCAGCCAAGTTACTAACTATGGCTACACCTTC. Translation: CASSQVTNYGYTF.